This paragraph reports one TCR beta chain. The sample is drawn from a study of blood T cell repertoires in COVID-19. Data came from immunoSEQ multiplex PCR; TCRdb stores just in-frame clones and leaves some out. The table has about 210,000 clones, 92% seen once. The junction had 9 bases not matched to a gene; V was cut back by 2 bases and J by 6 bases. The germline V gene encodes CDR1 LNHNV and CDR2 YYDKDF (reference sequence). The CDR3 runs 16 residues. Sequencing was done on a sample of peripheral blood. The chain employs TRBV15 and TRBJ1-5; 8 bases line up with TRBD1. This clonotype originated in a man aged 25-45 years with acute or convalescent COVID-19. The CDR3 DNA is TGTGCCACCAGCAGATCATTAGGACAGGGCGGTCAGCCCCAGCATTTT. As protein: CATSRSLGQGGQPQHF.